This TCR beta chain was retrieved from a study of blood T cell repertoires in COVID-19. At the level of the study: From T cells, B-cell-depleted T cells, or PBMCs came the material, which was cDNA or gDNA.

Per the study methods: Reference gene primer amplification gave estimated nucleated cell counts. Clones were sequenced by immunoSEQ multiplex PCR, and TCRdb holds only the in-frame ones, with some missing. The V and J calls and the clone size are those of that table, but D and trimming were determined from the DNA. The table has under 200,000 clones, roughly 75% seen once. The sequencing sample was made of peripheral blood. The source is a man in his 70s with active or convalescent COVID-19.

CDR3 sequence: CASSLSMNYGYTF. CDR3 sequence (DNA): TGTGCCAGCAGCTTGTCCATGAACTATGGCTACACCTTC. This sequence joins TRBV11-2 and TRBJ1-2; D is unresolved. The CDR3 spans 13 residues. The germline gives CDR1 SGHAT, CDR2 FQNNGV. V was trimmed by 3 bases and J by 2 bases, leaving 7 bases between them.